A single sample is the source of the 20 T cell receptor beta chains below, sequenced in a study of cytomegalovirus exposure and HLA in healthy donors. The PCR ran on 60 Vbeta and 13 Jbeta primers. Repertoires were generated with immunoSEQ multiplex PCR, while TCRdb's copy carries only in-frame clones and drops some. The table lists roughly 160,000 clones, around four fifths of them singletons. Sample: PBMCs. The source of these receptors is a boy between 2 and 10 years old in good health and CMV-seronegative.

The chain combines TRBV9 with TRBJ1-1, with 7 bases that match TRBD1. Germline CDR1 is SGDLS and CDR2 is YYNGEE. The trim removed 3 bases at V and 0 bases at J, leaving 11 bases unmatched. The CDR3 is made up of 17 amino acids. The CDR3 spells CASSDQGGQTLNTEAFF. The CDR3 nucleotides are TGTGCCAGCAGCGATCAGGGGGGACAGACCTTGAACACTGAAGCTTTCTTT.

With respect to this clone: The junction and the germline gene differ at one end; a read error may be behind it. The genes are TRBV30 and TRBJ2-6; 8 bases are a match to TRBD1. Germline V gene lookup returns CDR1 GTSNPN and CDR2 SVGIG (reference sequence). This CDR3 spans 17 amino acids. The CDR3 sequence is CAWRQGASQSGANGLTF. As DNA, the CDR3 is TGTGCCTGGAGGCAGGGGGCGTCTCAATCTGGGGCCAACGGCCTGACTTTC.

This chain uses TRBV6-5 with TRBJ2-3, with 7 positions matching TRBD2. This CDR3 comprises 15 residues. Germline V lookup: CDR1 MNHEY, CDR2 SVGAGI. V lost 5 bases, J lost 8 bases, and 13 bases stayed unmatched. CDR3 DNA sequence: TGTGCCAGCAGTCGGAGCCAAACGAGGGAGGGTACGCAGTATTTT. Translating gives CASSRSQTREGTQYF.

This chain uses TRBV7-8 with TRBJ1-5, with a weak D call TRBD1 (5 bases). Looked up from germline, CDR1 is SGHVS and CDR2 is FQNEAQ. Trimming left V 1 base short and J 5 bases short, with 12 bases between. This CDR3 is 15 amino acids long. CDR3 sequence: CASSLVWSGHQPQHF. CDR3 nucleotide sequence: TGTGCCAGCAGCTTAGTCTGGTCAGGGCATCAGCCCCAGCATTTT.

This clone occurred a few times. The chain is built from TRBV5-6 and TRBJ1-4, with 8 nucleotides matching TRBD1. The CDR3 consists of 15 residues. Trimming cost V 1 base and J 7 bases; bases outside gene matches: 6. Germline V gives CDR1 SGHDT, CDR2 YYEEEE. This chain's CDR3 is CASSLYQGAGEKLFF. As DNA, the CDR3 is TGTGCCAGCAGCTTGTATCAGGGGGCGGGTGAAAAACTGTTTTTT. Together with reference TRBV5-6 and TRBJ1-4, the CDR3 gives the full variable domain: DAGVTQSPTHLIKTRGQQVTLRCSPKSGHDTVSWYQQALGQGPQFIFQYYEEEERQRGNFPDRFSGHQFPNYSSELNVNALLLGDSALYLCASSLYQGAGEKLFFGSGTQLSVL.

This CDR3 reads CASKDRGTDTQYF. The CDR3 DNA follows: TGTGCCAGTAAGGACAGGGGCACAGATACGCAGTATTTT. The chain couples TRBV19 to TRBJ2-3; TRBD1 matches 8 bases. There are 13 residues in the CDR3. V lost 7 bases to trimming and J lost 1 base; unmatched junction nucleotides: 1. CDR1 is LNHDA and CDR2 is SQIVND in the germline V gene (reference sequence).

This CDR3 reads CASSIRGGGQPQHF. The CDR3 nucleotides are TGTGCCAGTAGTATCCGGGGCGGGGGTCAGCCCCAGCATTTT. The genes are TRBV19 and TRBJ1-5, with D possibly matching TRBD1 (5 bases). This CDR3 has 14 residues. Germline-derived CDR1 and CDR2 are LNHDA and SQIVND (reference sequence). Trimming stripped 3 bases from V and 6 bases from J, with 12 bases between.

This chain joins TRBV11-2 and TRBJ2-7; D remains ambiguous. The CDR3 runs to 12 residues. The germline V gene has CDR1 SGHAT and CDR2 FQNNGV. The ends were cut back, 0 bases at V and 4 bases at J, with 4 bases in the middle. In DNA form, the CDR3 reads TGTGCCAGCAGCTTAGACGGGTACGAGCAGTACTTC. As protein: CASSLDGYEQYF.

This rearrangement joins TRBV10-2 to TRBJ1-2; no clear D. Germline values: CDR1 WSHSY, CDR2 SAAADI. The CDR3 runs to 15 residues. Trimming pared 3 bases from V and 1 base from J, leaving 12 bases between. The CDR3 reads CASSEGPGSNYGYTF. CDR3 bases: TGCGCCAGCAGTGAAGGCCCTGGGAGTAACTATGGCTACACCTTC.

This clone was observed a handful of times. The genes are TRBV7-2 and TRBJ1-3; 10 positions match TRBD1. The CDR3 extends over 16 amino acids. Germline assignment: CDR1 SGHTA and CDR2 FQGNSA. The J segment lost 2 bases and the V segment lost 3 bases, leaving 4 bases of the junction unmatched. The DNA of the CDR3 is TGTGCCAGCAGCTTGGGACAGGGGACCGCTGGAAACACCATATATTTT. Protein: CASSLGQGTAGNTIYF. The entire variable domain, with the rest obtained from reference TRBV7-2 and TRBJ1-3, is as follows: GAGVSQSPSNKVTEKGKDVELRCDPISGHTALYWYRQSLGQGLEFLIYFQGNSAPDKSGLPSDRFSAERTGGSVSTLTIQRTQQEDSAVYLCASSLGQGTAGNTIYFGEGSWLTVV.

The chain has TRBV5-1 and TRBJ2-1; a weak D match, TRBD2 (6 bases). Germline CDR1 reads SGHRS; CDR2 reads YFSETQ. Trimming cost V 4 bases and J 1 base, with 15 bases left between them. The CDR3 covers 16 residues. The CDR3 spells CASSPGTSPSYNEQFF. CDR3 sequence (DNA): TGCGCCAGCAGCCCCGGGACTTCCCCTTCCTACAATGAGCAGTTCTTC. Together with reference TRBV5-1 and TRBJ2-1, the CDR3 gives the full variable domain: KAGVTQTPRYLIKTRGQQVTLSCSPISGHRSVSWYQQTPGQGLQFLFEYFSETQRNKGNFPGRFSGRQFSNSRSEMNVSTLELGDSALYLCASSPGTSPSYNEQFFGPGTRLTVL.

The chain is built from TRBV5-1 and TRBJ1-1; 9 bases line up with TRBD1. Germline-derived CDR1 and CDR2 are SGHRS and YFSETQ. This CDR3 is built from 15 residues. The trim removed 4 bases at V and 1 base at J, leaving 5 bases unmatched. The CDR3 loop reads CASSPGDRENTEAFF. The DNA of the CDR3 is TGCGCCAGCAGCCCTGGGGACAGGGAGAACACTGAAGCTTTCTTT.

This chain uses TRBV6-6 with TRBJ1-6; 7 nucleotides match TRBD1. Trimming at V came to 0 bases and at J to 4 bases, leaving 3 bases not matched to a gene. From germline, CDR1 is MNHNY and CDR2 SVGAGI (reference sequence). The CDR3 has 16 residues. The CDR3 loop is CASSYSTGKYNSPLHF. The CDR3 DNA is TGTGCCAGCAGTTACTCGACAGGGAAATATAATTCACCCCTCCACTTT.

The chain recombines TRBV7-9 with TRBJ2-1, with 7 bases fitting TRBD2. Germline lookup yields CDR1 SEHNR and CDR2 FQNEAQ (reference sequence). After removal of 5 bases from V and 0 bases from J, the junction contained 4 bases not matched to a gene. CDR3 length: 15 amino acids. The CDR3 DNA reads TGTGCCAGCAGCCGTCTAGCGGTCTCCTACAATGAGCAGTTCTTC. Encoded protein: CASSRLAVSYNEQFF. Based on the CDR3 plus reference TRBV7-9 and TRBJ2-1, the full variable domain is DTGVSQNPRHKITKRGQNVTFRCDPISEHNRLYWYRQTLGQGPEFLTYFQNEAQLEKSRLLSDRFSAERPKGSFSTLEIQRTEQGDSAMYLCASSRLAVSYNEQFFGPGTRLTVL.

The chain uses TRBV19 and TRBJ2-3; maybe TRBD2 (7 bases). The CDR3 length is 16 residues. The ends were cut back, 1 base at V and 3 bases at J, with 14 bases in the middle. From germline, CDR1 is LNHDA and CDR2 SQIVND (reference sequence). In DNA form, the CDR3 reads TGTGCCAGTAGTATAGTCTGGGGGGGCTTAACAGATACGCAGTATTTT. This encodes CASSIVWGGLTDTQYF. Combining the CDR3 with reference TRBV19 and TRBJ2-3 gives the whole variable domain DGGITQSPKYLFRKEGQNVTLSCEQNLNHDAMYWYRQDPGQGLRLIYYSQIVNDFQKGDIAEGYSVSREKKESFPLTVTSAQKNPTAFYLCASSIVWGGLTDTQYFGPGTRLTVL.

The V call is TRBV2, the J call TRBJ1-5, with D possibly TRBD1 on 5 matching bases. From germline, CDR1 is SNHLY and CDR2 FYNNEI. Trimming took off 3 bases at V and 0 bases at J, with 24 bases between the two ends. CDR3 size: 20 residues. The CDR3 DNA sequence: TGTGCCAGCAGTGACGGAGTAGACAGAAGCCCCGATTATAGCAATCAGCCCCAGCATTTT. Its translation: CASSDGVDRSPDYSNQPQHF.

The J gene is TRBJ2-5, the V gene TRBV6-1; 10 nucleotides line up with TRBD1. In germline, CDR1 is MNHNS, CDR2 SASEGT. Trimming at V came to 1 base and at J to 4 bases, leaving 6 bases not matched to a gene. The CDR3 is 16 amino acids. CDR3 nucleotides: TGTGCCAGCAGTGAAGGGGACAGGGGCCGGAGAGAGACCCAGTACTTC. It specifies CASSEGDRGRRETQYF.

The chain couples TRBV7-3 to TRBJ1-1; possible D gene TRBD1, 5 bases. Germline lookup yields CDR1 SGHTA and CDR2 FQGTGA. CDR3 length: 13 amino acids. Deletions cut 3 bases from V and 5 bases from J, with 10 bases between. CDR3 in DNA: TGTGCCAGCAGCTTCGGGGGGTCGACTGAAGCTTTCTTT. Its translation is CASSFGGSTEAFF.

This clone is a singleton in its sample. The chain carries TRBV6-5 and TRBJ1-2; 8 bases fit TRBD1. The CDR3 covers 13 residues. V lost 6 bases, J lost 6 bases, and 6 bases stayed unmatched. CDR1 and CDR2 from the germline V gene are MNHEY and SVGAGI. In DNA, the CDR3 is TGTGCCAGCAGCCGGACAGGGTCGGATGGCTACACCTTC. Translating it yields CASSRTGSDGYTF.

The chain joins TRBV27 to TRBJ2-5; the D gene could be TRBD1 or TRBD2 (5 bases each). The J call may be faulty, since TRBJ2-7 better matches the DNA end. Germline assignment: CDR1 MNHEY and CDR2 SMNVEV (reference sequence). CDR3 length: 13 residues. The CDR3: CAFESGPDYEQYF. In DNA form, the CDR3 reads TGTGCCTTTGAGTCGGGACCGGACTACGAGCAGTACTTC.